The 30 T cell receptor beta chains presented below share a single source sample, sequenced in a study of blood T cell repertoires in COVID-19. The protocol was immunoSEQ multiplex PCR, while the TCRdb copy is restricted to in-frame clones and leaves out a portion. The sample has some 320,000 clones, around nine tenths seen once. Sequencing input: PBMCs or T cells enriched from blood (not recorded which). The receptors shown here come from a woman aged 30 to 39 who had been exposed to COVID-19.

The chain employs TRBV15 and TRBJ2-1, with 8 positions matching TRBD1. Unmatched junction bases numbered 10, after V lost 11 bases and J lost 7 bases. The CDR3 runs 13 residues. Germline loops: CDR1 LNHNV, CDR2 YYDKDF (reference sequence). The CDR3 DNA reads TGTGCCGCCAAAACAGGGGGGTTAAATGAGCAGTTCTTC. Protein product: CAAKTGGLNEQFF.

The chain recombines TRBV13 with TRBJ2-7; 7 bases match TRBD1. The CDR3 is 14 residues long. The trim removed 4 bases at V and 3 bases at J, leaving 6 bases unmatched. CDR1 and CDR2 from the germline V gene are PRHDT and FYEKMQ (reference sequence). In nucleotides, the CDR3 is TGTGCCAGCAGCTCCGGACAGGTCGGCTACGAGCAGTACTTC. It yields the protein CASSSGQVGYEQYF.

This chain links TRBV12-3 or TRBV12-4 with TRBJ2-1; tentative D call: TRBD2 (5 bases). The CDR3 is 12 amino acids. Trimming stripped 6 bases from V and 6 bases from J, with 9 bases between. Here the CDR3 DNA reads TGTGCCAGCAGACGAAGCGGCAATGAGCAGTTCTTC. This sequence encodes CASRRSGNEQFF.

The rearrangement joins TRBV7-7 to TRBJ2-5; tentative D call: TRBD1 (6 bases). With 5 bases removed from V and 0 bases from J, the gap between germline ends came to 13 bases. Germline V gene lookup returns CDR1 SSHAT and CDR2 FNYEAQ (reference sequence). The CDR3 covers 15 residues. The CDR3 coding sequence is TGTGCCAGCAGCAACGGACAGACGTACCAAGAGACCCAGTACTTC. Translating gives CASSNGQTYQETQYF.

This clone was recorded only once. The V call is TRBV7-8, the J call TRBJ1-1; D might be TRBD1 (5 bases). Trimming left V 0 bases short and J 10 bases short, with 9 bases between. Germline V gives CDR1 SGHVS, CDR2 FQNEAQ. CDR3 length: 12 amino acids. This CDR3 reads CASSLARVGAFF. Here the CDR3 DNA reads TGTGCCAGCAGCTTAGCCAGGGTGGGAGCTTTCTTT.

This chain links TRBV6-5 with TRBJ1-1; 8 bases are shared with TRBD1. The CDR3 contains 12 residues. Germline V CDR1 and CDR2: MNHEY, SVGAGI. V was pared by 6 bases and J by 11 bases, with 8 bases of the junction left unmatched. In DNA form, the CDR3 reads TGTGCCAGCAGCGCCCGGACAGGGTCGGCTTTCTTT. Its translation: CASSARTGSAFF.

J is TRBJ2-7 and V is TRBV6-5, with a weak D call TRBD1 (5 bases). The CDR3 consists of 11 residues. The V end was cut by 9 bases, the J end by 2 bases, with 8 bases between. Germline V gives CDR1 MNHEY, CDR2 SVGAGI. The CDR3 coding sequence is TGTGCCAGTGGACATCCCTACGAGCAGTACTTC. It codes for CASGHPYEQYF.

The V and J genes are TRBV20-1 and TRBJ2-2, with 8 bases identical to TRBD2. The CDR3 loop spans 16 amino acids. The V gene end was trimmed by 3 bases and the J gene end by 7 bases; junction bases not matched to a gene: 13. Germline V gives CDR1 DFQATT, CDR2 SNEGSKA (reference sequence). The CDR3 DNA sequence: TGCAGTGCTAGTGGGAGAATAGCGGGGTTCGGCGGGGAGCTGTTTTTT. This gives the protein CSASGRIAGFGGELFF.

This sequence joins TRBV4-3 and TRBJ1-2; D gene uncertain. V lost 0 bases and J 4 bases, leaving 9 bases between the germline ends. Germline CDR1 LGHNA, CDR2 YSLEER. This CDR3 contains 14 residues. The CDR3 reads CASSQELGPYGYTF. DNA for the CDR3: TGCGCCAGCAGCCAAGAGTTGGGCCCCTATGGCTACACCTTC.

The gene calls are TRBV5-1 and TRBJ2-1; the match to TRBD1 covers 7 bases. The germline CDR1 and CDR2 sequences are SGHRS and YFSETQ. Trimming at V came to 0 bases and at J to 4 bases, leaving 4 bases not matched to a gene. The CDR3 is 15 residues long. The CDR3 spells CASSLAQGSYNEQFF. The CDR3 DNA sequence: TGCGCCAGCAGCTTGGCACAGGGGTCTTACAATGAGCAGTTCTTC.

The gene calls are TRBV3-1 (or the pseudogene TRBV3-2) and TRBJ1-1; no reliable D call. CDR3 length equals 13 residues. Germline CDR1 is LGHDT and CDR2 is YNNKEL (reference sequence). Trimming took off 4 bases at V and 5 bases at J, with 11 bases between the two ends. As DNA, the CDR3 is TGTGCCAGCAGCCCCTCCCGCAGGACTGAAGCTTTCTTT. Protein product: CASSPSRRTEAFF.

This clone was counted once. This chain uses TRBV19 with TRBJ2-7; 8 bases are shared with TRBD2. CDR1 and CDR2 (germline): LNHDA, SQIVND (reference sequence). The CDR3 covers 15 residues. V gave up 8 bases and J gave up 3 bases; unmatched junction bases: 12. The CDR3 DNA follows: TGTGCCAGTGCCTTTTCAAGCGGGGGTTTCTACGAGCAGTACTTC. Its translation is CASAFSSGGFYEQYF.

This rearrangement joins TRBV19 to TRBJ1-5; the D gene is possibly TRBD1 (6 bases). The germline gives CDR1 LNHDA, CDR2 SQIVND (reference sequence). Trimming cost V 2 bases and J 2 bases, with 10 bases left between them. The CDR3 covers 15 residues. DNA of the CDR3: TGTGCCAGTAGTATAATCAGGACAGGCAATCAGCCCCAGCATTTT. Translated, it gives CASSIIRTGNQPQHF.

With regard to this clone: The same CDR3 can be traced to other DNA sequences in this sample. The rearrangement joins TRBV27 to TRBJ2-3; TRBD2 agrees at 9 bases. Germline lookup yields CDR1 MNHEY and CDR2 SMNVEV (reference sequence). This CDR3 contains 15 residues. The V segment lost 3 bases and the J segment 6 bases; nucleotides outside the gene matches: 7. CDR3 in amino acids: CASSFRGGASDTQYF. CDR3 nucleotide sequence: TGTGCCAGCAGTTTTCGCGGGGGGGCATCGGATACGCAGTATTTT.

This chain uses TRBV3-1 (or the pseudogene TRBV3-2) with TRBJ1-3, with D uncertain. This CDR3 contains 16 residues. Germline assignment: CDR1 LGHDT and CDR2 YNNKEL (reference sequence). Deletions cut 1 base from V and 1 base from J, with 11 bases between. CDR3 sequence (DNA): TGTGCCAGCAGCCAAGCCTTACTCAGGTCTGGAAACACCATATATTTT. This gives the protein CASSQALLRSGNTIYF.

The chain has TRBV19 and TRBJ2-7; D is perhaps TRBD1 (5 bases). Germline CDR1 and CDR2: LNHDA and SQIVND (reference sequence). CDR3 size: 13 residues. Trimming shortened V by 5 bases and J by 3 bases, and 11 bases separated the two germline ends. The CDR3 region is CASSVDSHYEQYF. Written as DNA, the CDR3 is TGTGCCAGTAGTGTCGACAGCCACTACGAGCAGTACTTC.

The chain carries TRBV9 and TRBJ1-3; D unresolved. CDR3 length equals 14 residues. Between the trimmed V and J ends, which lost 0 bases and 4 bases, there was a span of 8 bases. Per germline, CDR1 SGDLS and CDR2 YYNGEE. CDR3 region: CASSVAGLGNTIYF. The CDR3, as DNA: TGTGCCAGCAGCGTAGCGGGTTTAGGAAACACCATATATTTT.

The V gene is TRBV2, the J gene TRBJ1-2; the D gene is possibly TRBD1 (5 bases). The CDR3 runs 12 residues. The germline CDR1 and CDR2 sequences are SNHLY and FYNNEI. V lost 7 bases to trimming and J lost 8 bases, with 14 bases between them. The CDR3 bases are TGTGCCAGCACTCCGACAGTAAACGGCTACACCTTC. Its translation is CASTPTVNGYTF.

The chain carries TRBV7-2 and TRBJ1-6; no firm D call. V was clipped by 3 bases and J by 9 bases, with 12 bases between them. CDR3 length equals 14 residues. Germline assignment: CDR1 SGHTA and CDR2 FQGNSA. The CDR3 here is CASSLSQAPSPLHF. CDR3 bases: TGTGCCAGCAGCTTGAGTCAGGCTCCTTCACCCCTCCACTTT. The full variable domain, with the rest looked up from reference TRBV7-2 and TRBJ1-6, is GAGVSQSPSNKVTEKGKDVELRCDPISGHTALYWYRQSLGQGLEFLIYFQGNSAPDKSGLPSDRFSAERTGGSVSTLTIQRTQQEDSAVYLCASSLSQAPSPLHFGNGTRLTVT.

The chain recombines TRBV15 with TRBJ2-7; tentative D call: TRBD1 (6 bases). The V and J ends lost 1 base and 5 bases respectively, with 18 bases between them. CDR1 and CDR2 (germline): LNHNV, YYDKDF (reference sequence). The CDR3 loop spans 16 amino acids. CDR3 DNA: TGTGCCACCAGCAGAGGTCTAGACAGGTCGTATGACGAGCAGTACTTC. Translating gives CATSRGLDRSYDEQYF.

This sequence joins TRBV5-1 and TRBJ2-7; TRBD1 matches 8 bases. The CDR3 loop spans 14 amino acids. The J segment lost 6 bases and the V segment lost 2 bases, leaving 7 bases of the junction unmatched. The germline gives CDR1 SGHRS, CDR2 YFSETQ. The CDR3 DNA reads TGCGCCAGCAGCTTCGGACAGGGTAGTTCCGAGCAGTACTTC. Translated, it gives CASSFGQGSSEQYF.

The chain uses TRBV5-1 and TRBJ1-4; maybe TRBD1 (6 bases). Germline V gives CDR1 SGHRS, CDR2 YFSETQ. This CDR3 is 15 amino acids long. The ends were cut back, 4 bases at V and 6 bases at J, with 16 bases in the middle. The CDR3: CASSPLGGRDEKLFF. CDR3 bases: TGCGCCAGCAGCCCTCTCGGGGGGCGCGATGAAAAACTGTTTTTT.

The V and J genes are TRBV29-1 and TRBJ1-2; D unclear. CDR1 is SQVTM and CDR2 is ANQGSEA in the germline V gene. The CDR3 runs to 13 residues. V was pared by 4 bases and J by 1 base, with 10 bases between. CDR3 region: CSVAEIGNYGYTF. The CDR3 nucleotides are TGCAGCGTTGCCGAGATCGGTAACTATGGCTACACCTTC.

In its sample, this clone was seen a few times. The rearrangement uses TRBV5-1 and TRBJ1-6; 7 bases line up with TRBD1. The germline CDR1 and CDR2 sequences are SGHRS and YFSETQ. Germline trimming cut 0 bases from V and 7 bases from J; bases unmatched to any gene: 4. The CDR3 runs 15 residues. CDR3 nucleotides: TGCGCCAGCAGCTTGGCCGGACAGGAAAATTCACCCCTCCACTTT. Encoded protein: CASSLAGQENSPLHF.

The chain combines TRBV6-5 with TRBJ1-1; 7 nucleotides line up with TRBD1. The CDR3 totals 15 residues. V dropped 0 bases and J dropped 10; count of bases not matched to a gene: 11. In germline, CDR1 is MNHEY, CDR2 SVGAGI. The chain's CDR3 is CASSYSGSGGVGAFF. CDR3 bases: TGTGCCAGCAGTTACTCTGGGTCAGGGGGAGTGGGAGCTTTCTTT.

This clone came up once. The rearrangement links TRBV10-3 to TRBJ1-4; weak D call: TRBD1 (5 bases). Germline V gives CDR1 ENHRY, CDR2 SYGVKD. V was cut by 1 base and J by 8 bases, with 11 bases left in between. The CDR3 length is 14 residues. The CDR3 DNA follows: TGTGCCATCAGTGAGTGGACAAGCCGAGAAAAACTGTTTTTT. The encoded protein is CAISEWTSREKLFF.

This clone was seen a few times. This rearrangement joins TRBV6-5 to TRBJ1-2; D call uncertain. CDR1 MNHEY and CDR2 SVGAGI come from the germline V gene. CDR3 length: 13 residues. V was pared by 6 bases and J by 4 bases, with 12 bases between. The chain's CDR3 is CASSPTPSYGYTF. The CDR3 region has the DNA TGTGCCAGCAGCCCGACACCTTCCTATGGCTACACCTTC.

The chain uses TRBV11-2 and TRBJ2-7; D is perhaps TRBD2 (6 bases). The CDR3 covers 14 residues. Germline CDR1 SGHAT, CDR2 FQNNGV. The V end lost 2 bases, the J end lost 6 bases, and 14 bases lay between the germline ends. CDR3 bases: TGTGCCAGCAGCTTACCGCGCGGGGCTTCCGAGCAGTACTTC. It encodes CASSLPRGASEQYF.

The CDR3 reads CASSFLPGGVYQPQHF. The CDR3 coding sequence is TGTGCCAGCAGCTTTCTCCCAGGGGGCGTATATCAGCCCCAGCATTTT. V usage is TRBV7-2 and J usage is TRBJ1-5; the match to TRBD1 covers 8 bases. CDR1 is SGHTA, CDR2 FQGNSA, per germline. This CDR3 comprises 16 residues. V trimming: 3 bases; J trimming: 5 bases; junction bases outside the gene matches: 9. Looking up the rest from reference TRBV7-2 and TRBJ1-5 gives the full variable domain: GAGVSQSPSNKVTEKGKDVELRCDPISGHTALYWYRQSLGQGLEFLIYFQGNSAPDKSGLPSDRFSAERTGGSVSTLTIQRTQQEDSAVYLCASSFLPGGVYQPQHFGDGTRLSIL.

This clone has only one observation. This sequence joins TRBV2 and TRBJ1-2; 8 bases are shared with TRBD1. CDR3 length: 15 amino acids. V dropped 5 bases and J dropped 6; count of bases not matched to a gene: 11. Germline V lookup: CDR1 SNHLY, CDR2 FYNNEI. In DNA, the CDR3 is TGTGCCAGCAGTCTTCGACAGGGGCCCACCCATGGCTACACCTTC. Translation gives CASSLRQGPTHGYTF.